This T cell receptor beta chain was documented in a study of response to subunit inactivated influenza vaccine. CDR1 and CDR2 from the germline V gene are SGHDT and YYEEEE. The V and J ends lost 4 bases and 2 bases respectively, with 12 bases between them. This CDR3 is built from 14 residues. From the RT-PCR reads, TCRdb called clonotypes with MiXCR, one entry per CDR3 protein. The sample records hundreds of thousands of distinct CDR3 sequences, roughly 15% being singletons. Remarks on this clonotype: Its antigen is currently unknown.

Findings and limits, study-wide: There was a suggestion from the authors that each seasonal influenza vaccination recruits few new T cells.

The rearrangement joins TRBV5-6 to TRBJ1-2; D uncertain. The source of this sequence is a middle-aged man who received an inactivated influenza vaccine. Sequences were derived from PBMCs from blood, sampled about 14 days before vaccination. The CDR3 region is CASSPRIENYGYTF. The CDR3 nucleotides read TGTGCCAGCAGCCCGAGGATTGAGAACTATGGCTACACCTTC.